The 20 T cell receptor beta chains reported below all come from one sample, sequenced in a study of T cells in Graves' hyperthyroidism and ophthalmopathy. Amplification of TCR beta CDR3 regions was performed using RNA transcripts as template. The HTBI set primed first-round TCR CDR3 RT-PCR. MiXCR, run by TCRdb on the multiplex PCR reads, gives a single entry per CDR3 protein. The sample has some 510,000 distinct CDR3 sequences; under 25% are singletons. The sample comprised blood. The receptors were gathered from a man between 18 and 29 years old with Graves' hyperthyroidism.

The sample holds many counts of this clonotype. The chain combines TRBV7-9 with TRBJ2-7; no clear D gene. Trimming removed 4 bases from V and 3 bases from J, with 7 bases in between. There are 12 residues in the CDR3. Looked up from germline, CDR1 is SEHNR and CDR2 is FQNEAQ (reference sequence). The DNA for the CDR3 is TGTGCCAGCAGCTCCTCAGGCTACGAGCAGTACTTC. As protein: CASSSSGYEQYF.

In this sample, this clonotype turned up many times. The chain has TRBV20-1 and TRBJ1-1; D remains unclear. The germline gives CDR1 DFQATT, CDR2 SNEGSKA (reference sequence). The CDR3 sequence is 11 residues long. V was pared by 6 bases and J by 0 bases, with 5 bases between. The DNA of the CDR3 is TGCAGTGCCAAGGTGAACACTGAAGCTTTCTTT. The encoded protein is CSAKVNTEAFF.

This clonotype was seen ten or more times. The rearrangement links TRBV6-5 to TRBJ2-2, with a tentative D call TRBD1 (5 bases). This CDR3 comprises 14 residues. Trimming removed 1 base from V and 4 bases from J, with 7 bases in between. Germline CDR1 reads MNHEY; CDR2 reads SVGAGI. CDR3 region: CASSYYDSTGELFF. The CDR3 bases are TGTGCCAGCAGTTACTACGACAGCACCGGGGAGCTGTTTTTT.

This clonotype was seen many times. This sequence joins TRBV28 and TRBJ1-1; the D is unclear. Germline assignment: CDR1 MDHEN and CDR2 SYDVKM. V was trimmed by 5 bases and J by 1 base, leaving 14 bases between them. The CDR3 is 15 residues long. The CDR3 nucleotides read TGTGCCAGCAGTCCTCTGATAGGCTCGAACACTGAAGCTTTCTTT. Translated: CASSPLIGSNTEAFF.

A few counts support this clonotype. This chain links TRBV12-3 or TRBV12-4 with TRBJ2-7; no definite D call. The CDR3 contains 14 residues. Deletions cut 9 bases from V and 2 bases from J, with 17 bases between. Here the CDR3 DNA reads TGTGCCAGTCCGCTTCCTCAGGCCGCCTACGAGCAGTACTTC. Protein sequence: CASPLPQAAYEQYF.

This clonotype occurred many times. J is TRBJ2-5 and V is TRBV6-5; TRBD1 is a possible D gene (6 bases). V was clipped by 6 bases and J by 0 bases, with 11 bases between them. Germline assignment: CDR1 MNHEY and CDR2 SVGAGI. The CDR3 runs 14 residues. The CDR3, as DNA: TGTGCCAGCAGGTCCACAGGGTACCAAGAGACCCAGTACTTC. Translated, it gives CASRSTGYQETQYF.

This clonotype was seen many times. The V call is TRBV20-1, the J call TRBJ2-7; TRBD2 matches at 10 bases. The length of the CDR3 is 14 residues. Germline-derived CDR1 and CDR2 are DFQATT and SNEGSKA (reference sequence). Trimming at V came to 6 bases and at J to 2 bases, leaving 7 bases not matched to a gene. CDR3 loop: CSAGGAGGPYEQYF. CDR3 nucleotides: TGCAGTGCCGGGGGAGCGGGGGGGCCCTACGAGCAGTACTTC.

The chain links TRBV6-5 to TRBJ2-2; 8 nucleotides match TRBD2. Per germline, CDR1 MNHEY and CDR2 SVGAGI. The CDR3 has 16 residues. V was pared by 0 bases and J by 1 base, with 1 base of the junction left unmatched. The DNA of the CDR3 is TGTGCCAGCAGTTACTCTGCGGGGGGGAACACCGGGGAGCTGTTTTTT. Its protein product is CASSYSAGGNTGELFF.

The table lists this clonotype with a few counts. The chain couples TRBV12-3 or TRBV12-4 to TRBJ1-5; D is ambiguous. Trimming left V 2 bases short and J 11 bases short, with 10 bases between. The CDR3 loop spans 12 amino acids. The CDR3 bases are TGTGCCAGCAGTTTAAAGGGTTCGGCCCAGCATTTT. This gives the protein CASSLKGSAQHF.

This clonotype has ten or more counts. V usage is TRBV4-2 and J usage is TRBJ2-7, with 10 bases fitting TRBD2. Germline V gene sequence: CDR1 LGHNA, CDR2 YNFKEQ. The V and J ends lost 0 bases and 3 bases, in that order; junction bases with no gene match: 5. This CDR3 has 16 residues. For the CDR3, the DNA is TGTGCCAGCAGCCAAGAAGCGGGGGGGCCAAGCTACGAGCAGTACTTC. Protein: CASSQEAGGPSYEQYF.

In regard to this clonotype: This may be a read error, as it is one base from a much larger clone. The chain uses TRBV6-2 or TRBV6-3 and TRBJ1-1, with a possible D match to TRBD1 (6 bases). CDR3 size: 14 residues. Looked up from germline, CDR1 is MNHEY and CDR2 is SVGEGT. CDR3 residues: CASSGGTKNAEAFF. The CDR3, as DNA: TGTGCCAGTTCGGGGGGGACAAAGAACGCTGAAGCTTTCTTT.

The sample holds a few counts of this clonotype. The chain is built from TRBV30 and TRBJ1-5; D gene unclear. The V end lost 5 bases, the J end lost 5 bases, and 7 bases lay between the germline ends. Per germline, CDR1 GTSNPN and CDR2 SVGIG (reference sequence). The CDR3 is 11 residues long. CDR3 amino acids: CAWGQDQPQHF. The CDR3 DNA is TGTGCCTGGGGCCAGGATCAGCCCCAGCATTTT.

This clonotype was observed at least ten times. The rearrangement joins TRBV7-9 to TRBJ2-7; D remains unclear. V was trimmed by 4 bases and J by 5 bases, leaving 9 bases between them. The CDR3 consists of 12 residues. Germline CDR1 SEHNR, CDR2 FQNEAQ (reference sequence). The CDR3 region has the DNA TGTGCCAGCAGCTCTGGGTCTAACGAGCAGTACTTC. This sequence encodes CASSSGSNEQYF. Based on the CDR3 plus reference TRBV7-9 and TRBJ2-7, the full variable domain is DTGVSQNPRHKITKRGQNVTFRCDPISEHNRLYWYRQTLGQGPEFLTYFQNEAQLEKSRLLSDRFSAERPKGSFSTLEIQRTEQGDSAMYLCASSSGSNEQYFGPGTRLTVT.

V is TRBV4-1 and J is TRBJ2-7, with TRBD1 as a possible D gene (6 bases). CDR1 and CDR2 (germline): MGHRA, YSYEKL. Trimming took off 5 bases at V and 2 bases at J, with 10 bases between the two ends. There are 13 residues in the CDR3. The CDR3 sequence is CASSFRQAYEQYF. The CDR3 DNA reads as TGCGCCAGCAGCTTCCGACAGGCCTACGAGCAGTACTTC.

The chain uses TRBV11-2 and TRBJ2-2, with a weak D call TRBD1 (5 bases). Trimming pared 2 bases from V and 6 bases from J, leaving 13 bases between. The germline CDR1 and CDR2 sequences are SGHAT and FQNNGV. CDR3 length equals 15 residues. DNA for the CDR3: TGTGCCAGCAGCTTAATCCAGGGAAGGGCCGGGGAGCTGTTTTTT. Protein: CASSLIQGRAGELFF.

The genes are TRBV27 and TRBJ2-7; D possibly corresponds to TRBD1 (6 bases). The germline V gene encodes CDR1 MNHEY and CDR2 SMNVEV (reference sequence). V was trimmed by 1 base and J by 2 bases, leaving 12 bases between them. This CDR3 spans 15 amino acids. CDR3 sequence: CASSLFGGGTYEQYF. CDR3 in DNA: TGTGCCAGCAGTTTATTTGGTGGGGGCACCTACGAGCAGTACTTC.

This clonotype was counted ten times or more. The rearrangement joins TRBV18 to TRBJ1-1; D is perhaps TRBD1 (6 bases). The length of the CDR3 is 13 residues. The germline V gene has CDR1 KGHSH and CDR2 LQKENI. Trimming removed 8 bases from V and 1 base from J, with 11 bases in between. The CDR3 sequence is CASSPTGNTEAFF. The DNA of the CDR3 is TGTGCCAGCAGCCCGACAGGGAACACTGAAGCTTTCTTT. The full variable domain, its missing parts supplied by reference TRBV18 and TRBJ1-1, is NAGVMQNPRHLVRRRGQEARLRCSPMKGHSHVYWYRQLPEEGLKFMVYLQKENIIDESGMPKERFSAEFPKEGPSILRIQQVVRGDSAAYFCASSPTGNTEAFFGQGTRLTVV.

This clonotype was detected only a few times. Here the CDR3 reads CASSLRDRHMNTEAFF. The CDR3 nucleotides are TGTGCCAGCAGCCTCCGGGACAGGCATATGAACACTGAAGCTTTCTTT. This sequence joins TRBV7-8 and TRBJ1-1; 8 nucleotides align to TRBD1. The V gene end was trimmed by 5 bases and the J gene end by 0 bases; junction bases not matched to a gene: 8. Germline V gives CDR1 SGHVS, CDR2 FQNEAQ. The CDR3 is made up of 16 amino acids.

This clonotype was counted at least ten times. The chain employs TRBV7-6 and TRBJ2-2, with D possibly being TRBD2 (6 bases). The germline V and J ends were trimmed by 5 bases and 4 bases, with 17 bases remaining between them. CDR3 size: 16 residues. Germline V gives CDR1 SGHVS, CDR2 FNYEAQ. In DNA, the CDR3 is TGTGCCAGCAGCCCGGGGATCGGGAGAGGCACCGGGGAGCTGTTTTTT. This encodes CASSPGIGRGTGELFF.

In regard to this clonotype: One end of the junction is discordant with germline, which a read error may explain. The chain is built from TRBV18 and TRBJ1-3; D not resolved. The CDR3 has 15 amino acids. Germline CDR1 is KGHSH and CDR2 is LQKENI. CDR3 in DNA: TGTGCCGGCTCAAACAACTACCACTCTGGAAACACCATATATTTT. Translation gives CAGSNNYHSGNTIYF.